This T cell receptor beta chain was retrieved from a study of cytomegalovirus exposure and HLA in healthy donors. Overall study: Out of roughly 200 million T cells, an earlier analysis found 117 million unique TCR beta sequences in total. Regarding the study as a whole: Certain indistinguishable V segments, among them TRBV6-2 and TRBV6-3, were excluded. Further analysis was carried out later, and it showed several of the most significant clusters appearing linked to common viral pathogens. Sequence variants that were highly shared formed a cluster that was likely a sequencing artifact.

In germline, CDR1 is PRHDT, CDR2 FYEKMQ (reference sequence). This CDR3 region has 17 residues. V lost 5 bases to trimming and J lost 7 bases, with 23 bases between them. It was with 60 Vbeta and 13 Jbeta primers that the PCR ran. Assay used: immunoSEQ multiplex PCR; TCRdb lists only in-frame clones, some missing. Among under 200,000 clones listed, 62% were seen once. As regards this clone: The antigen is unknown.

The chain carries TRBV13 and TRBJ1-4, with a tentative D call TRBD1 (6 bases). Sequencing was performed on PBMCs. The TCR sequence derives from a man in his forties in good health and CMV-seronegative. CDR3 residues: CASSRILRDRGGEKLFF. Written as DNA, the CDR3 is TGTGCCAGCAGCCGCATACTCCGGGACCGAGGGGGTGAAAAACTGTTTTTT.